The text below deals with one T cell receptor beta chain. Its antigen remains unknown. The source of the sample is a study of cytomegalovirus exposure and HLA in healthy donors. Study-wide results and limits: Because they were indistinguishable, some V segments, including TRBV6-2 and TRBV6-3, were excluded. Common viral pathogens (according to a later analysis) appeared linked to several of the most significant clusters. Sequencing likely generated an artifact that appeared as a cluster of highly shared sequence variants.

Trimming removed 1 base from V and 0 bases from J, with 7 bases in between. The germline V gene encodes CDR1 SNHLY and CDR2 FYNNEI. This CDR3 region has 15 residues. Regarding donors, all were healthy bone marrow donors. Primers: 60 Vbeta forward and 13 Jbeta reverse. Measured with immunoSEQ multiplex PCR; TCRdb has only the in-frame clones, and not every one. The sample lists 150,000 to 200,000 clones, around 70% occurring once. The rearrangement links TRBV2 to TRBJ1-3; D not certain. The receptor was isolated from a man younger than 35 in good health and CMV-seropositive. The sequencing input was PBMCs. CDR3 nucleotide sequence: TGTGCCAGCAGTGAAGGACGGGACTCTGGAAACACCATATATTTT. Translation: CASSEGRDSGNTIYF.